The present T cell receptor beta chain was sequenced within a study of blood T cell repertoires in COVID-19. Study as a whole: T cells, B-cell-depleted T cells, or PBMCs supplied cDNA or gDNA.

Those enrolled in Seattle joined during active infection and were followed longitudinally afterward. How the authors handled the data: It was from reference gene primer amplification that nucleated cell counts were estimated. Generated by immunoSEQ multiplex PCR, the TCRdb table keeps only in-frame clones and is missing some. V and J calls and clone size are as listed in that table; D and trimming were resolved from the DNA. The sample shows roughly 500,000 clones, 75% to 90% of them seen only once. The TCR was taken from a man between 18 and 29 years old with COVID-19, enrolled during active disease. Sequencing used peripheral blood.

The CDR3 loop is CASSKVAGDEQFF. The CDR3 DNA follows: TGTGCCAGCAGCAAGGTAGCGGGGGATGAGCAGTTCTTC. This chain connects TRBV7-9 to TRBJ2-1, with 9 bases aligning to TRBD2. Germline CDR1 SEHNR, CDR2 FQNEAQ (reference sequence). Trimming cost V 5 bases and J 8 bases; bases outside gene matches: 4. This CDR3 has 13 residues.